The clone carrying this TCR beta chain has a handful of counts. The antigen remains undetermined. The sample belongs to a study of T-cell memory formation after mild COVID-19. At the level of the study: TCR clusters were largely donor specific. Overall study results and limits: The pre-infection memory compartment contained some responding clones, suggesting cross-reactive memory joined. In second-wave clones peaking day 37, SARS-CoV-2 specificity remained unconfirmed.

Sample barcodes and UMIs were carried by the TCR alpha and TCR beta cDNA libraries that 5'RACE generated with constant-segment primers. MiXCR, applied by TCRdb to the 5' RACE reads, yields one record per CDR3 protein. Seen here are around 450,000 distinct CDR3 sequences, 24% observed once, and the top ten hold 7% to 9.5%. CDR3 length: 18 amino acids. Looked up from germline, CDR1 is SGHRS and CDR2 is YFSETQ. Trimming removed 0 bases from V and 2 bases from J, with 19 bases in between. The sequenced sample was PBMCs or a T cell subset sorted from them (not recorded which). J is TRBJ2-3 and V is TRBV5-1, with D possibly TRBD1 on 5 matching bases. The clonotype was recovered from an adult woman who had mild COVID-19 (a few samples of this study predate the infection). Cell type and time point are not known. The CDR3 sequence is CASSLEATDSLATDTQYF. The CDR3, as DNA: TGCGCCAGCAGCTTGGAGGCCACCGACAGCCTTGCCACAGATACGCAGTATTTT. The entire variable domain, with the rest obtained from reference TRBV5-1 and TRBJ2-3, is as follows: KAGVTQTPRYLIKTRGQQVTLSCSPISGHRSVSWYQQTPGQGLQFLFEYFSETQRNKGNFPGRFSGRQFSNSRSEMNVSTLELGDSALYLCASSLEATDSLATDTQYFGPGTRLTVL.